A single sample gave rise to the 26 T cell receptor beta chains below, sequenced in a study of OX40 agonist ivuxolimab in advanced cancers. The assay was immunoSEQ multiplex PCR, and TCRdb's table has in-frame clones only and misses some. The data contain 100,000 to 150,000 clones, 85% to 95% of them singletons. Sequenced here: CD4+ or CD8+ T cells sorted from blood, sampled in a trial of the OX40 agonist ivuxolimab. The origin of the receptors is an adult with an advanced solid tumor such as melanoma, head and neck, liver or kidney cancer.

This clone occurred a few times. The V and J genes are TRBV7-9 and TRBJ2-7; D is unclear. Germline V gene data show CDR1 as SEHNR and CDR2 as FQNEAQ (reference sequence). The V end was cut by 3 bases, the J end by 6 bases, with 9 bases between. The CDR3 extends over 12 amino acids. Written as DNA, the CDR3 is TGTGCCAGCAGCTTGAATTTGGGCGAGCAGTACTTC. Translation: CASSLNLGEQYF.

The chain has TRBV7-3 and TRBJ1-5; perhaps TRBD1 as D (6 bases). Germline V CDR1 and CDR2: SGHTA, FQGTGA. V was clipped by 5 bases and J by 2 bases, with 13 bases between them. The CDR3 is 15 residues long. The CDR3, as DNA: TGTGCCAGCAGCCAGACAGGCGGCGGCAATCAGCCCCAGCATTTT. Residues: CASSQTGGGNQPQHF.

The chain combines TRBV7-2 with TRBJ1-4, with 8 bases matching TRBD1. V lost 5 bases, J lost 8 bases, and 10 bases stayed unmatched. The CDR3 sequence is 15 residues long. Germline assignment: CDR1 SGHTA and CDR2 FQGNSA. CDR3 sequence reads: CASSLAGTGREKLFF. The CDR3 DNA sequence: TGTGCCAGCAGCCTCGCCGGGACAGGACGCGAAAAACTGTTTTTT.

Written as DNA, the CDR3 is TGTGCCTTTGGGTGGGATTTCGACTATGGCTACACCTTC. The encoded protein is CAFGWDFDYGYTF. The chain joins TRBV30 to TRBJ1-2, with D unclear. The CDR3 loop spans 13 amino acids. V lost 7 bases to trimming and J lost 3 bases, with 15 bases between them. Looked up from germline, CDR1 is GTSNPN and CDR2 is SVGIG (reference sequence). The complete variable domain, with remaining parts taken from reference TRBV30 and TRBJ1-2, reads SQTIHQWPATLVQPVGSPLSLECTVEGTSNPNLYWYRQAAGRGLQLLFYSVGIGQISSEVPQNLSASRPQDRQFILSSKKLLLSDSGFYLCAFGWDFDYGYTFGSGTRLTVV.

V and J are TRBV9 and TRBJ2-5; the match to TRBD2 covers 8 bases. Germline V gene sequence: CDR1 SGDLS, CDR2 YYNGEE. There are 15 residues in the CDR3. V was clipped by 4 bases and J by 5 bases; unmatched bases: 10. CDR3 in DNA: TGTGCCAGCAGCCAGGCGCGGGAGGTCCTGGAGACCCAGTACTTC. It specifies CASSQAREVLETQYF.

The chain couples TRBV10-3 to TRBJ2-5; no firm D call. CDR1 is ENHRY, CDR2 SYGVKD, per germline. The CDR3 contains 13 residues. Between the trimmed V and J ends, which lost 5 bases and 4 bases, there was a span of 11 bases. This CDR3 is CAISPGPPETQYF. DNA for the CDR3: TGTGCCATCAGTCCCGGGCCCCCAGAGACCCAGTACTTC.

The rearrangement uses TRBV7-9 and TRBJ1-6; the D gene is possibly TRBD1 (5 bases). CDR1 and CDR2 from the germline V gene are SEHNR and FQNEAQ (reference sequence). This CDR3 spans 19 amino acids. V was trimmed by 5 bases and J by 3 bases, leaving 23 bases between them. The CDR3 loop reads CASSPIVFRAGYYNSPLHF. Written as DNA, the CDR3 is TGTGCCAGCAGCCCAATCGTCTTCAGGGCGGGATACTATAATTCACCCCTCCACTTT.

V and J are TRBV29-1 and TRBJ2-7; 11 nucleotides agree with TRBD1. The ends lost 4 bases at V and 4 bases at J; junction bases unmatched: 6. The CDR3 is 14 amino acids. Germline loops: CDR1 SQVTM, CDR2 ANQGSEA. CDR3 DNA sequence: TGCAGCGTTGGAAGGGACAGGGGGTGGTACGAGCAGTACTTC. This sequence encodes CSVGRDRGWYEQYF.

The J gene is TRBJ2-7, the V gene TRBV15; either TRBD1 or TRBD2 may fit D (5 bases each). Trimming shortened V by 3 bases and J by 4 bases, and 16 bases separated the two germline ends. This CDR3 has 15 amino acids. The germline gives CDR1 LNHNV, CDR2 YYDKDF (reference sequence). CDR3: CATSREPGPQYEQYF. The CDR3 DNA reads TGTGCCACCAGCAGGGAACCGGGACCTCAGTACGAGCAGTACTTC.

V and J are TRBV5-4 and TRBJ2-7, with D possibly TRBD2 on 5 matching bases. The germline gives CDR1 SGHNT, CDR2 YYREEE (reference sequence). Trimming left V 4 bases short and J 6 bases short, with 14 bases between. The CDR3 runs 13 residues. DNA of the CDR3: TGTGCCAGCAGCCCCGAGGGAGACCGCGAGCAGTACTTC. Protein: CASSPEGDREQYF.

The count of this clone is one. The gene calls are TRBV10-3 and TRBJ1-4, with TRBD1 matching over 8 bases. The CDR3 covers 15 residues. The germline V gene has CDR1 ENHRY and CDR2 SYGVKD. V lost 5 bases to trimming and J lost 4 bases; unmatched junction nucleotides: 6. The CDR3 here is CAISSGQGINEKLFF. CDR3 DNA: TGTGCCATCAGTTCCGGACAGGGTATTAATGAAAAACTGTTTTTT.

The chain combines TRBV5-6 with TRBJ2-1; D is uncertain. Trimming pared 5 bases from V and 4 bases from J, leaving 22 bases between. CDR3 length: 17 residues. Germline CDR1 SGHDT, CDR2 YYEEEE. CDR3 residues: CASSASATHPQYNEQFF. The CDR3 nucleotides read TGTGCCAGCAGTGCGAGCGCCACCCATCCGCAGTACAATGAGCAGTTCTTC.

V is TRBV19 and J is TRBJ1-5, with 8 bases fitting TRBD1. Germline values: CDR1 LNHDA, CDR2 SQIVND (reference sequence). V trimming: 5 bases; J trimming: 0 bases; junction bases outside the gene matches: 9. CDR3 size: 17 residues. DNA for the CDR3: TGTGCCAGTAGTTTACACCGGACAGGGTATAGCAATCAGCCCCAGCATTTT. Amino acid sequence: CASSLHRTGYSNQPQHF.

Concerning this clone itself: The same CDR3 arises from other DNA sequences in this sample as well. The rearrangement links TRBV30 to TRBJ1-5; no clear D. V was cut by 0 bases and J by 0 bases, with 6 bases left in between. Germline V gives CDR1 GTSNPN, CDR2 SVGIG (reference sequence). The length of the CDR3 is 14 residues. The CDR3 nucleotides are TGTGCCTGGAGTGTTCTAACTAGCAATCAGCCCCAGCATTTT. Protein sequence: CAWSVLTSNQPQHF.

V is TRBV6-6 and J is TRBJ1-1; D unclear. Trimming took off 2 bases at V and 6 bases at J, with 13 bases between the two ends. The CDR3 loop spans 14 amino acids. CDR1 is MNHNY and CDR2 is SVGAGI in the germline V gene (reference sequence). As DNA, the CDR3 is TGTGCCAGCAGTTACAGGGAGCTGACCGCTGAAGCTTTCTTT. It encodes CASSYRELTAEAFF.

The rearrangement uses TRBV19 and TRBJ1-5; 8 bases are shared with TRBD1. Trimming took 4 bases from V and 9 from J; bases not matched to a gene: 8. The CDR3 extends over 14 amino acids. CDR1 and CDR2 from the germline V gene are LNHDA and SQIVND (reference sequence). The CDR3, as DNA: TGTGCCAGTAGTACCGCGGACAGGGTGCGGCCCCAGCATTTT. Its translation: CASSTADRVRPQHF.

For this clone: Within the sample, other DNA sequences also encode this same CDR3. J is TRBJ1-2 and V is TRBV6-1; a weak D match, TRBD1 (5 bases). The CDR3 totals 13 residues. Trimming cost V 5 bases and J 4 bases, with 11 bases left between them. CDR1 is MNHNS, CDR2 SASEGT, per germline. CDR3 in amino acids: CASSLTGTYGYTF. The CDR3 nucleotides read TGTGCCAGCAGTTTGACGGGGACCTATGGCTACACCTTC.

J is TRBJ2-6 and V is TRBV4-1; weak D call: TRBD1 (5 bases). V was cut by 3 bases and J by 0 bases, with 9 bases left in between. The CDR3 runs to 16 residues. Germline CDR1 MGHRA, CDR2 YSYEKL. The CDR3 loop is CASSHDSLSGANVLTF. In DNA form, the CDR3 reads TGCGCCAGCAGCCATGACAGCCTCTCTGGGGCCAACGTCCTGACTTTC.

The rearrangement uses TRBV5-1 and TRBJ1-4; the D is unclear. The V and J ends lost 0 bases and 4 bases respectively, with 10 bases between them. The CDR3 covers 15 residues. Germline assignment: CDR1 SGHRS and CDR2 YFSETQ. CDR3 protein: CASSLEGKDNEKLFF. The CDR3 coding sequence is TGCGCCAGCAGCTTGGAAGGGAAAGATAATGAAAAACTGTTTTTT. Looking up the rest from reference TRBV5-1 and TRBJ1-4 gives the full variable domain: KAGVTQTPRYLIKTRGQQVTLSCSPISGHRSVSWYQQTPGQGLQFLFEYFSETQRNKGNFPGRFSGRQFSNSRSEMNVSTLELGDSALYLCASSLEGKDNEKLFFGSGTQLSVL.

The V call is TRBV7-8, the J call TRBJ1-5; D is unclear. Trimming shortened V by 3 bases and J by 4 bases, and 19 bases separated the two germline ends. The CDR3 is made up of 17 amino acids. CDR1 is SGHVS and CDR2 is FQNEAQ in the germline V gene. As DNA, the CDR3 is TGTGCCAGCAGCTTGTCCCGGGTACTAGGTGGAAATCAGCCCCAGCATTTT. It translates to CASSLSRVLGGNQPQHF.

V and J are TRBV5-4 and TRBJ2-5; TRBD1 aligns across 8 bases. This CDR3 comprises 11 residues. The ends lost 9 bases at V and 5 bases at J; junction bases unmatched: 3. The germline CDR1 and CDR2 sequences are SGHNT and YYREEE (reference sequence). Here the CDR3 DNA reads TGTGCCACGCGACAGGGGGAGACCCAGTACTTC. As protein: CATRQGETQYF.

This chain's CDR3 is CATSRGQLGGTGQETQYF. In DNA form, the CDR3 reads TGTGCCACCAGCAGAGGTCAGTTAGGCGGGACAGGGCAAGAGACCCAGTACTTC. The chain carries TRBV15 and TRBJ2-5, with 9 bases lining up with TRBD1. The V gene's germline CDR1 is LNHNV and CDR2 YYDKDF (reference sequence). The CDR3 is made up of 18 amino acids. Trimming removed 1 base from V and 2 bases from J; junction bases left unmatched: 11. The full variable domain, rest sourced from reference TRBV15 and TRBJ2-5, is DAMVIQNPRYQVTQFGKPVTLSCSQTLNHNVMYWYQQKSSQAPKLLFHYYDKDFNNEADTPDNFQSRRPNTSFCFLDIRSPGLGDTAMYLCATSRGQLGGTGQETQYFGPGTRLLVL.

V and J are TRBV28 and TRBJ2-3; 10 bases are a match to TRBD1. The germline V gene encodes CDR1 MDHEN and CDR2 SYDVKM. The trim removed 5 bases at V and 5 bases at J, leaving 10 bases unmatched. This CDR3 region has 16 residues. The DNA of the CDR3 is TGTGCCAGCAGTCCCACCCCGGGACAGGGGAAAGATACGCAGTATTTT. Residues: CASSPTPGQGKDTQYF.

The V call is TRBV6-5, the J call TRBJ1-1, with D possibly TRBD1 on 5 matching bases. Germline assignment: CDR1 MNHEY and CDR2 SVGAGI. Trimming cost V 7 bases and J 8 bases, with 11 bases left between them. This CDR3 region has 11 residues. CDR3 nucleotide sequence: TGTGCCAGCACCCGTGGGGGGGAAGCTTTCTTT. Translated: CASTRGGEAFF.

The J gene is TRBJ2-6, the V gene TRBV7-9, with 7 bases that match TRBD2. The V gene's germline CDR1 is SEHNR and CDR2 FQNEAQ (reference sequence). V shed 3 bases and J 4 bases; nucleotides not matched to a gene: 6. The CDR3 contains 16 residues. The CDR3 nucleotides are TGTGCCAGCAGCTTGTTGGGAGGGTCCGGGGCCAACGTCCTGACTTTC. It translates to CASSLLGGSGANVLTF. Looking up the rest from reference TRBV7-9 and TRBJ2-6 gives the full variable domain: DTGVSQNPRHKITKRGQNVTFRCDPISEHNRLYWYRQTLGQGPEFLTYFQNEAQLEKSRLLSDRFSAERPKGSFSTLEIQRTEQGDSAMYLCASSLLGGSGANVLTFGAGSRLTVL.

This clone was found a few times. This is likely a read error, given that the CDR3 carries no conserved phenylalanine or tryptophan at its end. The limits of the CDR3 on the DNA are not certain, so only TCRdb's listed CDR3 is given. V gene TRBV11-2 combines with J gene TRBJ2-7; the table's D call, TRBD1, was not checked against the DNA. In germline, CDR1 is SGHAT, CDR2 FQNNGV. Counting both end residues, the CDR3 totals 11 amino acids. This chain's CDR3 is CASSLGGDSTI.